This T cell receptor beta chain was obtained from a study of cytomegalovirus exposure and HLA in healthy donors. Study background: An early release of data contained about 85 million unique TCRs, which came from HLA-typed donors.

This PCR relied on a set of 60 Vbeta primers and 13 Jbeta primers. TCRdb's copy holds only in-frame clones and misses some; the assay was immunoSEQ multiplex PCR. The sample holds roughly 170,000 clones, around 72% seen once. Regarding this clone: Mismatch with germline at one junction end may stem from a read error.

This CDR3 has 17 residues. The germline gives CDR1 SSHAT, CDR2 FNYEAQ (reference sequence). This sequence was found in a female donor in good health and CMV-seronegative. V usage is TRBV7-7 and J usage is TRBJ2-1; 8 positions match TRBD2. Source material: PBMCs. The CDR3 sequence: CASSREYSGGRRNEQFF. Written as DNA, the CDR3 is TGTGCTAGCAGTCGTGAGTATTCGGGAGGGCGCCGGAATGAGCAGTTCTTC.